One and the same sample provided the 8 T cell receptor beta chains below, sequenced in a study of response to subunit inactivated influenza vaccine. TCRdb ran MiXCR on the RT-PCR reads and lists one entry per CDR3 protein. The repertoire has around 710,000 distinct CDR3 sequences, 11% to 15% of them found once; the top ten carry less than 7%. The sequences come from PBMCs from blood, collected approximately 15 days before vaccination. These receptors were taken from a man aged 45-65 years who received an inactivated influenza vaccine.

This clonotype occurred a few times. V and J are TRBV5-1 and TRBJ2-1; TRBD1 might be the D (6 bases). The length of the CDR3 is 13 residues. Germline V gene data show CDR1 as SGHRS and CDR2 as YFSETQ. The V end was cut by 0 bases, the J end by 7 bases, with 8 bases between. The CDR3 loop reads CASSLAGQNEQFF. For the CDR3, the DNA is TGCGCCAGCAGCTTGGCGGGACAAAATGAGCAGTTCTTC.

The rearrangement links TRBV11-2 to TRBJ2-1; 9 bases match TRBD2. CDR1 SGHAT and CDR2 FQNNGV come from the germline V gene. The CDR3 totals 16 residues. The J segment lost 9 bases and the V segment lost 1 base, leaving 10 bases of the junction unmatched. The CDR3 nucleotides are TGTGCCAGCAGCTTAGTAGGGCTAGCGGGAAGAGGTGAGCAGTTCTTC. Amino acid sequence: CASSLVGLAGRGEQFF.

This clonotype has more than one count but fewer than ten. V and J are TRBV2 and TRBJ1-4, with D possibly TRBD1 on 6 matching bases. Per the germline V gene, CDR1 is SNHLY and CDR2 is FYNNEI. The CDR3 sequence is 13 residues long. V lost 8 bases and J lost 4, with 11 bases in between. In DNA, the CDR3 is TGTGCCAGCCGGACAGTACTTAATGAAAAACTGTTTTTT. Protein product: CASRTVLNEKLFF.

The rearrangement joins TRBV12-3 or TRBV12-4 to TRBJ2-5, with TRBD2 matching over 15 bases. V shed 8 bases and J 4 bases; nucleotides not matched to a gene: 5. The CDR3 is 15 residues long. CDR3 residues: CASREGLAGGETQYF. In DNA form, the CDR3 reads TGTGCCAGCCGGGAGGGACTAGCGGGAGGAGAGACCCAGTACTTC.

The chain joins TRBV28 to TRBJ2-1; D call uncertain. With 6 bases removed from V and 1 base from J, the gap between germline ends came to 10 bases. The CDR3 runs 14 residues. The germline V gene has CDR1 MDHEN and CDR2 SYDVKM. CDR3 sequence reads: CASRVRSSYNEQFF. CDR3 bases: TGTGCCAGCAGGGTGAGGAGTTCCTACAATGAGCAGTTCTTC.

This clonotype occurred a few times. The chain combines TRBV5-1 with TRBJ1-4; 10 bases align to TRBD1. The V segment lost 4 bases and the J segment 10 bases; nucleotides outside the gene matches: 7. From germline, CDR1 is SGHRS and CDR2 YFSETQ. This CDR3 comprises 14 residues. The CDR3 protein is CASSPTTGGVKLFF. DNA of the CDR3: TGCGCCAGCAGCCCTACGACAGGGGGCGTAAAACTGTTTTTT.

V gene TRBV4-2 combines with J gene TRBJ1-4; D remains unclear. The germline V gene encodes CDR1 LGHNA and CDR2 YNFKEQ. The V and J ends lost 1 base and 0 bases respectively, with 12 bases between them. The CDR3 contains 17 residues. The CDR3 loop is CASSQGSASATNEKLFF. CDR3 coding DNA: TGTGCCAGCAGCCAAGGATCCGCATCTGCAACTAATGAAAAACTGTTTTTT.

The chain carries TRBV29-1 and TRBJ1-4; D gene unclear. The V and J ends lost 7 bases and 0 bases respectively, with 6 bases between them. This CDR3 has 12 amino acids. Germline CDR1 is SQVTM and CDR2 is ANQGSEA. CDR3: CSGGSTNEKLFF. Written as DNA, the CDR3 is TGCAGCGGGGGTTCAACTAATGAAAAACTGTTTTTT.